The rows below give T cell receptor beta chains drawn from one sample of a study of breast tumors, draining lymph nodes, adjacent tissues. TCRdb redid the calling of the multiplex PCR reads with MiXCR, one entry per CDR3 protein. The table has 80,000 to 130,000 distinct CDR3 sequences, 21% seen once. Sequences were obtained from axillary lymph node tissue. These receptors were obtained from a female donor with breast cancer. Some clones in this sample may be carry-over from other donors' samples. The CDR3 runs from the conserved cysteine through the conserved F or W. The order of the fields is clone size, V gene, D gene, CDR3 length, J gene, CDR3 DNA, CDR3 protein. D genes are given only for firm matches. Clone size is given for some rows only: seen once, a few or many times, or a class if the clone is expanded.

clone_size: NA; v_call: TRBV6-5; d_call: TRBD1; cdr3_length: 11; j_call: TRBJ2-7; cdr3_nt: TGTGCCACGGGGACAGGGGGCGAGCAGTACTTC; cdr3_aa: CATGTGGEQYF
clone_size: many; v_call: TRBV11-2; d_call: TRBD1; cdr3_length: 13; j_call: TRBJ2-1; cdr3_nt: TGTGCCAGCAGCGAGGACAGGGTCGGTGAGCAGTTCTTC; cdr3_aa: CASSEDRVGEQFF
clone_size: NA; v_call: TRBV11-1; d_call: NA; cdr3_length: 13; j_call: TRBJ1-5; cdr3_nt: TGTGCCAGCAGCTTAGGCCACAATCAGCCCCAGCATTTT; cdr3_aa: CASSLGHNQPQHF
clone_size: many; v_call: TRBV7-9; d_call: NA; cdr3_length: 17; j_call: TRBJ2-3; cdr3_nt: TGTGCCAGCAGCCTATCACCCGGGACACTAGACACAGATACGCAGTATTTT; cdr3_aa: CASSLSPGTLDTDTQYF
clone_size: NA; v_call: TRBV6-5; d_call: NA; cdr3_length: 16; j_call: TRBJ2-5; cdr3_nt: TGTGCCAGCAGTTACTCGGGTATTCGACAGCAAGAGACCCAGTACTTC; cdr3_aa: CASSYSGIRQQETQYF
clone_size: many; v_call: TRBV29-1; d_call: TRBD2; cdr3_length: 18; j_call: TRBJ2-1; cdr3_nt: TGCAGCGTTGAGTCCCTAGCGGGGGGGAACCTCCTCTACAATGAGCAGTTCTTC; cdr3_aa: CSVESLAGGNLLYNEQFF
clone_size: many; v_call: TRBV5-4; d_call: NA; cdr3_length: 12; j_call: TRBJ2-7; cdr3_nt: TGTGCCAGCAGCTTAGAGCGGTCCGAGCAGTACTTC; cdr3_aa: CASSLERSEQYF
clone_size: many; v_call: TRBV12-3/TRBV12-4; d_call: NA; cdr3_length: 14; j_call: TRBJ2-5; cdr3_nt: TGTGCCAGCTCGCCTATTTTTGGGCAAGAGACCCAGTACTTC; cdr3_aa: CASSPIFGQETQYF
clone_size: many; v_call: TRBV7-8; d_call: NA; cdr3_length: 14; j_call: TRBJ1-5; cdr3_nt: TGTGCCAGCAGCTTACCCGGAGGACATCAGCCCCAGCATTTT; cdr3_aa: CASSLPGGHQPQHF
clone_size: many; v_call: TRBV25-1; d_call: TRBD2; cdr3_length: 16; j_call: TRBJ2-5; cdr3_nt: TGTGCCAGCAGTGAATTGAGCGGGGGCCCACAAGAGACCCAGTACTTC; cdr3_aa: CASSELSGGPQETQYF
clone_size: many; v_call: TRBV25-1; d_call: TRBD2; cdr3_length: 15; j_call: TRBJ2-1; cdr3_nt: TGTGCCAGCAGTGACCATAGCGGGGTTAACAATGAGCAGTTCTTC; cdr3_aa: CASSDHSGVNNEQFF
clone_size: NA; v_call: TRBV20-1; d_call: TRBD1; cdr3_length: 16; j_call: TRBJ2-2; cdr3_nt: TGCAGTGCTAGAGATCAAGGGGGCGCGTGGACCGGGGAGCTGTTTTTT; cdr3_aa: CSARDQGGAWTGELFF
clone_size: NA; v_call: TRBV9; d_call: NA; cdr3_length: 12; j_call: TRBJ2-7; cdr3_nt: TGTGCCAGCAGCGTAGAGACCCACGAGCAGTACTTC; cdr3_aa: CASSVETHEQYF
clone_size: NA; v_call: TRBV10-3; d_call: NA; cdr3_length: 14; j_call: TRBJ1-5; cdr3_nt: TGTGCCATCAGTGAAAACAGTTCCAATCAGCCCCAGCATTTT; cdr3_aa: CAISENSSNQPQHF
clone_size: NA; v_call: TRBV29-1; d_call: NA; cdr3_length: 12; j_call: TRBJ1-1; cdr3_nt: TGCAGCGTTGTCGGCAGGGAAACTGAAGCTTTCTTT; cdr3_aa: CSVVGRETEAFF
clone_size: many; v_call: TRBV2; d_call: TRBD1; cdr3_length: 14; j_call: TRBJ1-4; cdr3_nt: TGTGCCAGCAGCCGAACAGGGGGCGATGAAAAACTGTTTTTT; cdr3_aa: CASSRTGGDEKLFF
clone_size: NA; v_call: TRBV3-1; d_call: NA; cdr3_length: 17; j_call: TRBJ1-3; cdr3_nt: TGTGCCAGCAGCGGGGCCGGAAACTCGCGCTCTGGAAGCACCATATATTTT; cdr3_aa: CASSGAGNSRSGSTIYF
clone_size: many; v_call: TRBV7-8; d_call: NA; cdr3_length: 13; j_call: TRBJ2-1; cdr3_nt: TGTGCCAGCAGTGCCAGCGGGTACAATGAGCAGTTCTTC; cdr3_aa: CASSASGYNEQFF
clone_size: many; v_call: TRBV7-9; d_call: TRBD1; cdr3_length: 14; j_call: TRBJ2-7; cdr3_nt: TGTGCCAGCAGCTCGGGACAGGGAAACTACGAGCAGTACTTC; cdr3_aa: CASSSGQGNYEQYF
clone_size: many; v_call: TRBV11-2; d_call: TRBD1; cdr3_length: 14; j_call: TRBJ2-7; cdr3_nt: TGTGCCAGCAGCTCAGAGGGACAGGGGGGCGAGCAGTACTTC; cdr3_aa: CASSSEGQGGEQYF
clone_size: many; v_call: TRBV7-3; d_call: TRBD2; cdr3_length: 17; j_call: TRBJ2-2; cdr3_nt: TGTGCCAGCAGCTTAATCGTCGAGACTAGCGGCACCGGGGAGCTGTTTTTT; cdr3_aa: CASSLIVETSGTGELFF
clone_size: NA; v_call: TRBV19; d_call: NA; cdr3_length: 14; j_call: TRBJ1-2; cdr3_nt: TGTGCCAGTAGTATTTTCTTAATGGACTATGGCTACACCTTC; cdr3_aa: CASSIFLMDYGYTF
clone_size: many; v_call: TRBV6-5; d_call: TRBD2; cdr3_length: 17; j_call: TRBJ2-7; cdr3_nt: TGTGCCAGCAGGCTACGGGGGGGCCGGGCATCAGGTAACGAGCAGTACTTC; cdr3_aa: CASRLRGGRASGNEQYF
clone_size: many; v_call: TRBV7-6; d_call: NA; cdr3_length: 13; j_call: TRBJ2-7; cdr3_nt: TGTGCCAGCAGCTCTTACAGAAGTTACGAGCAGTACTTC; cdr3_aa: CASSSYRSYEQYF
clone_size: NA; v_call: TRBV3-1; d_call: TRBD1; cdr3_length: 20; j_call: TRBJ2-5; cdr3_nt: TGTGCCAGCAGCCAAGATAAGGGGGCAACTAGTTGGCAGGCGGGAGAGACCCAGTACTTC; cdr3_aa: CASSQDKGATSWQAGETQYF
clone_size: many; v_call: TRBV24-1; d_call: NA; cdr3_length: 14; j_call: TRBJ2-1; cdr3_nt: TGTGCCACCAGTCAGGGGGGCTCCTACAATGAGCAGTTCTTC; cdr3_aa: CATSQGGSYNEQFF
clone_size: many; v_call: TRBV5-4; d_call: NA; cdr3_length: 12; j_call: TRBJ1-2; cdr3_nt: TGTGCCAGCAGCGCCACTAATCGTGGCTACACCTTC; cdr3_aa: CASSATNRGYTF
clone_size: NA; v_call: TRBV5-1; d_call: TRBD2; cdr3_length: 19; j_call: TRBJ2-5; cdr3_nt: TGCGCCAGCAGCTCGCGAGGCGCCAACTCTCTAGCGGCCGAAGAGACCCAGTACTTC; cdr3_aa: CASSSRGANSLAAEETQYF
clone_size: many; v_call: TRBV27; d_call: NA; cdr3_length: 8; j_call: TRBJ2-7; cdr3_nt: TGTGCCAGCTACGAGCAGTACTTC; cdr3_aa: CASYEQYF
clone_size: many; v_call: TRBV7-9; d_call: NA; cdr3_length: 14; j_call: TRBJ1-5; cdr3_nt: TGTGCCAGCAGCTTTTCCGGATTCAATCAGCCCCAGCATTTT; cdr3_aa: CASSFSGFNQPQHF
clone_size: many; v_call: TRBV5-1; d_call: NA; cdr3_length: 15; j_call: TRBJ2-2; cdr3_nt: TGCGCCAGCAGCAGCCAGACAGCGAACACCGGGGAGCTGTTTTTT; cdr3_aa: CASSSQTANTGELFF
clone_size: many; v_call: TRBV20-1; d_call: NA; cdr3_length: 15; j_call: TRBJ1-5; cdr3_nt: TGCAGTGCTAGGGGGACTTATGGTGGGAGTCAGCCCCAGCATTTT; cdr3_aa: CSARGTYGGSQPQHF
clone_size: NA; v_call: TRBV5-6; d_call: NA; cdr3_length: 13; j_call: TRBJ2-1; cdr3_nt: TGTGCCAGCAGCTTGGGGGCCCACAATGAGCAGTTCTTC; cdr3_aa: CASSLGAHNEQFF
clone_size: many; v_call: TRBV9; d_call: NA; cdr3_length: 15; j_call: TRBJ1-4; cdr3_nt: TGTGCCAGCAGCGCCGGCCTAGTGGTTAATGAAAAACTGTTTTTT; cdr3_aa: CASSAGLVVNEKLFF
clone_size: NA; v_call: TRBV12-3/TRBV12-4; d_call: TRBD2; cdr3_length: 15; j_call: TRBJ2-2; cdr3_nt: TGTGCCAGCAGTTTGCGGGGGGGCCGAACCGGGGAGCTGTTTTTT; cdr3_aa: CASSLRGGRTGELFF
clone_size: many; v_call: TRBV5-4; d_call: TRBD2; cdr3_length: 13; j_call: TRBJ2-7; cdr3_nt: TGTGCCTACCGCCTGGCGGGGGCCTACGAGCAGTACTTC; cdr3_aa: CAYRLAGAYEQYF
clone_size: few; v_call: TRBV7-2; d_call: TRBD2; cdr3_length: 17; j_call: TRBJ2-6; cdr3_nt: TGTGCCAGCAGCTTAACTAGCGGGGTCTCTGGGGCCAACGTCCTGACTTTC; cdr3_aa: CASSLTSGVSGANVLTF
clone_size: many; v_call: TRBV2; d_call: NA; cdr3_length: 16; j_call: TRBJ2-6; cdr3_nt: TGTGCCAGCAGCCGACAGGGAGGTTGGGGGGCCAACGTCCTGACTTTC; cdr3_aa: CASSRQGGWGANVLTF
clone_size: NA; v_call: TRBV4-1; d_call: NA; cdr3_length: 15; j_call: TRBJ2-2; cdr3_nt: TGCGCCAGCAGCCAAGATGCGGGGTACACCGGGGAGCTGTTTTTT; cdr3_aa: CASSQDAGYTGELFF
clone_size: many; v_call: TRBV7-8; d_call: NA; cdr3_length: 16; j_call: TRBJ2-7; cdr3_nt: TGTGCCAGCAGCTTATCTACCGGGACGGGGACCTACGAGCAGTACTTC; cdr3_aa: CASSLSTGTGTYEQYF
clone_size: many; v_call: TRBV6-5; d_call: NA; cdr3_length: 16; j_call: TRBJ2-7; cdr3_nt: TGTGCCAGCAGTTCGCCCCGCGGAGGGGGATCCTACGAGCAGTACTTC; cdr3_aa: CASSSPRGGGSYEQYF
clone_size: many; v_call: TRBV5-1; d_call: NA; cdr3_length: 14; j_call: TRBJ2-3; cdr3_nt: TGCGCCAGCAGCAATGGACGGCTCACAGATACGCAGTATTTT; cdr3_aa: CASSNGRLTDTQYF
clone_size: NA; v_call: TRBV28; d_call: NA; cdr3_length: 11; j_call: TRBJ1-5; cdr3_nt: TGTGCCAGCAGTTCTCAGGGTCCGCAGCATTTT; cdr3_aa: CASSSQGPQHF
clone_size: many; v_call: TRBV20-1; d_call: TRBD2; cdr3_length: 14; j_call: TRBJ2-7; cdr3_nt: TGCAGTGCTAGGGTAGCGGGAGGCTCCTACGAGCAGTACTTC; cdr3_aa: CSARVAGGSYEQYF
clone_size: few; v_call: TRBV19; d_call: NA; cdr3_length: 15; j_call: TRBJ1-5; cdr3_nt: TGTGCCAGTAGTATCGGTCCCGGTGGCAATCAGCCCCAGCATTTT; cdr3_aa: CASSIGPGGNQPQHF
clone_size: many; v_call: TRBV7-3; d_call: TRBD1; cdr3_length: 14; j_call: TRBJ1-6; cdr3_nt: TGTGCCAGCAGCCAGGGGGCAAATAATTCACCCCTCCACTTT; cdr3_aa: CASSQGANNSPLHF
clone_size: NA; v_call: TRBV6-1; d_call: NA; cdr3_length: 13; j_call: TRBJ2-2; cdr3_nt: TGTGCCAGCAGTCAGACTAGGGCCGGGGAGCTGTTTTTT; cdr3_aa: CASSQTRAGELFF
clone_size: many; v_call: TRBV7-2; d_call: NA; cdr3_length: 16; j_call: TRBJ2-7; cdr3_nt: TGTGCCAGCAGCCGGGGAATGACGGGGAGTCCCTACGAGCAGTACTTC; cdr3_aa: CASSRGMTGSPYEQYF
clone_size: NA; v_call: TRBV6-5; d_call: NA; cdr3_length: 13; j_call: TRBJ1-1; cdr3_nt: TGTGCCAGCACCCAAGGACGGAACACTGAAGCTTTCTTT; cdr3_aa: CASTQGRNTEAFF
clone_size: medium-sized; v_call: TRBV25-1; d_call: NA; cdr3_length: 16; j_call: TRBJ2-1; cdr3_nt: TGTGCCAGCAGTGAAATTACAGGGCGAACCTACAATGAGCAGTTCTTC; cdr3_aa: CASSEITGRTYNEQFF
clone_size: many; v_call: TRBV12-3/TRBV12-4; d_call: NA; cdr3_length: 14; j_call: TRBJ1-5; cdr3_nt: TGTGCCAGCAGTTTGGGAAGAGCCTATCAGCCCCAGCATTTT; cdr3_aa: CASSLGRAYQPQHF